This T cell receptor (beta chain) was identified during a study of shared clonotypes between healthy human individuals. Findings and caveats of the study: A small donor pool kept down the genetic and exposure-history diversity that was represented. Clonotypes shared by all four sorted-subset donors had higher generation probabilities than non-shared clonotypes. Sampling covered blood only; tissue repertoires likely differ. Among a few donors, approximately 4.6% of naive CD4 clonotypes were found in common.

As for this clone: Its target is unknown.

Measured with immunoSEQ multiplex PCR; TCRdb has only the in-frame clones, and not every one. The sample carries approximately 600,000 clones, 85% to 95% recorded once. The V end lost 7 bases, the J end lost 4 bases, and 11 bases lay between the germline ends. Per germline, CDR1 LGHNT and CDR2 FRNRAP. There are 13 residues in the CDR3. Naive CD8 cells comprised CD45RO-negative, CCR7-positively selected cells, excluding terminally differentiated effector memory CD45RA+ cells. This chain joins TRBV12-5 and TRBJ1-5; D ambiguous. The sample consisted of naive CD8+ T cells sorted from blood. The sequence derives from a woman aged 25 to 39 in good health. The CDR3 coding sequence is TGTGCTAGTGCCTCGGAAGGAAATCAGCCCCAGCATTTT. Residues: CASASEGNQPQHF.